This entry features one T cell receptor (beta chain) sequence. As yet, its antigen is unknown. The data originate from a study of OX40 agonist ivuxolimab in advanced cancers. Looking at the study overall: In this trial design, patients received ivuxolimab intravenously at 0.01 to 10 mg/kg every 2 weeks. From about 23 to 85 years was the age range, with a mean of around 54 years, and about 83% were male. Study-wide points: Partial responders dosed at 0.1-3.0 mg/kg displayed clonal expansion ranking among the lowest. Normalized expansion of T-cell clones was also low for some nonresponders.

Some clones are missing from TCRdb's copy, which holds only in-frame ones; the method was immunoSEQ multiplex PCR. Found here are some 100,000 clones, 90% of them singletons; the top ten hold approximately 0.3%. Trimming shortened V by 7 bases and J by 1 base, and 20 bases separated the two germline ends. Germline V gene sequence: CDR1 MDHEN, CDR2 SYDVKM. The CDR3 totals 17 residues. This TCR came from an adult with an advanced solid tumor such as melanoma, head and neck, liver or kidney cancer. Sample: CD4+ or CD8+ T cells sorted from blood, taken in a trial of the OX40 agonist ivuxolimab. V gene TRBV28 combines with J gene TRBJ1-5; D may be TRBD1 (6 bases). The CDR3 sequence is CASTPSLGGGSNQPQHF. The CDR3 DNA is TGTGCCAGCACCCCTAGTCTAGGGGGTGGGAGCAATCAGCCCCAGCATTTT.